The 20 T cell receptor beta chains reported below all come from one sample, sequenced in a study of shared T cell receptors in the human thymus. Sequencing used immunoSEQ multiplex PCR; TCRdb keeps in-frame clones, though not all of them. The data hold roughly 710,000 clones, with approximately 85% observed a single time. These data are also associated with another study on human thymus T cells.

Sequencing was carried out using thymocytes. The origin of the receptors is a girl in the first two years of life with a congenital heart defect.

There are a few counts of this clone. The rearrangement joins TRBV6-1 to TRBJ1-2; 7 positions match TRBD1. The germline gives CDR1 MNHNS, CDR2 SASEGT. After removal of 2 bases from V and 6 bases from J, the junction contained 12 bases not matched to a gene. The CDR3 spans 16 residues. The chain's CDR3 is CASSELPPDREDGYTF. The CDR3 DNA sequence: TGTGCCAGCAGTGAATTGCCCCCCGACAGGGAAGATGGCTACACCTTC.

The chain combines TRBV5-6 with TRBJ1-6; TRBD1 is a possible D gene (5 bases). The V gene lost 2 bases and the J gene lost 8 bases, with 17 bases spanning the gap. The length of the CDR3 is 16 residues. The germline CDR1 and CDR2 sequences are SGHDT and YYEEEE. CDR3 in amino acids: CASSLPSTEFDSPLHF. In DNA form, the CDR3 reads TGTGCCAGCAGCTTACCTTCGACAGAGTTTGATTCACCCCTCCACTTT.

CDR3 residues: CASSSHRVELSYEQYF. The CDR3 DNA is TGTGCCAGCAGCTCACACAGGGTCGAACTATCCTACGAGCAGTACTTC. The rearrangement links TRBV13 to TRBJ2-7, with a tentative D call TRBD1 (6 bases). Per the germline V gene, CDR1 is PRHDT and CDR2 is FYEKMQ (reference sequence). The CDR3 spans 16 residues. With 4 bases removed from V and 1 base from J, the gap between germline ends came to 17 bases.

The chain carries TRBV30 and TRBJ2-3; perhaps TRBD2 as D (6 bases). Germline V gene sequence: CDR1 GTSNPN, CDR2 SVGIG (reference sequence). The ends were cut back, 0 bases at V and 2 bases at J, with 21 bases in the middle. The CDR3 consists of 18 residues. The CDR3 reads CAWSVGARRGQVTDTQYF. The DNA of the CDR3 is TGTGCCTGGAGTGTAGGGGCTAGGAGGGGCCAGGTCACAGATACGCAGTATTTT.

The V call is TRBV11-2, the J call TRBJ2-5, with 16 bases fitting TRBD2. The V gene's germline CDR1 is SGHAT and CDR2 FQNNGV. This CDR3 contains 19 residues. Trimming took 5 bases from V and 5 from J; bases not matched to a gene: 14. This chain's CDR3 is CASSHGTSGGDIQGETQYF. The CDR3 nucleotides read TGTGCCAGCAGCCATGGGACTAGCGGGGGGGATATACAAGGGGAGACCCAGTACTTC.

The J gene is TRBJ2-2, the V gene TRBV7-3; 8 bases align to TRBD1. Unmatched junction bases numbered 6, after V lost 5 bases and J lost 1 base. The germline V gene encodes CDR1 SGHTA and CDR2 FQGTGA. The CDR3 has 16 residues. DNA of the CDR3: TGTGCCAGCAGCGCCGCCGGACAGGGGAACACCGGGGAGCTGTTTTTT. Its protein product is CASSAAGQGNTGELFF.

For the CDR3, the DNA is TGTGCCAGCCTACGGGGTTTGAACTATGGCTACACCTTC. Translating gives CASLRGLNYGYTF. The gene calls are TRBV7-9 and TRBJ1-2; unclear D gene. The V end lost 8 bases, the J end lost 2 bases, and 12 bases lay between the germline ends. The CDR3 is 13 amino acids. CDR1 and CDR2 (germline): SEHNR, FQNEAQ (reference sequence).

The gene calls are TRBV5-6 and TRBJ1-6; TRBD1 matches at 8 bases. The CDR3 loop spans 16 amino acids. Germline V lookup: CDR1 SGHDT, CDR2 YYEEEE. V lost 0 bases and J lost 7; bases outside the gene matches: 6. The CDR3 is CASSLGGQAFNSPLHF. The CDR3 DNA reads as TGTGCCAGCAGCTTGGGGGGACAGGCTTTCAATTCACCCCTCCACTTT.

The V call is TRBV7-2, the J call TRBJ2-7; TRBD2 matches at 8 bases. V lost 5 bases, J lost 2 bases, and 8 bases stayed unmatched. Germline V gene data show CDR1 as SGHTA and CDR2 as FQGNSA. The CDR3 covers 15 residues. DNA for the CDR3: TGTGCCAGCAGCCCCGGGACTAGGGTACCCTACGAGCAGTACTTC. This codes for CASSPGTRVPYEQYF. Together with reference TRBV7-2 and TRBJ2-7, the CDR3 gives the full variable domain: GAGVSQSPSNKVTEKGKDVELRCDPISGHTALYWYRQSLGQGLEFLIYFQGNSAPDKSGLPSDRFSAERTGGSVSTLTIQRTQQEDSAVYLCASSPGTRVPYEQYFGPGTRLTVT.

The chain carries TRBV18 and TRBJ1-4; D remains unclear. Germline loops: CDR1 KGHSH, CDR2 LQKENI. The CDR3 consists of 14 residues. V was clipped by 0 bases and J by 11 bases, with 13 bases between them. The CDR3: CASSPPPGSGKLFF. In nucleotides, the CDR3 is TGTGCCAGCTCACCACCCCCTGGGTCCGGGAAACTGTTTTTT.

The rearrangement uses TRBV9 and TRBJ1-5, with unresolved D. Deletions cut 5 bases from V and 0 bases from J, with 12 bases between. Looked up from germline, CDR1 is SGDLS and CDR2 is YYNGEE. The length of the CDR3 is 15 residues. The CDR3 protein is CASSECGDSNQPQHF. The CDR3 DNA reads as TGTGCCAGCAGTGAGTGCGGGGATAGCAATCAGCCCCAGCATTTT.

This clone has only one observation. The chain carries TRBV10-3 and TRBJ1-2, with D possibly TRBD1 on 6 matching bases. Germline CDR1 is ENHRY and CDR2 is SYGVKD. The CDR3 has 13 amino acids. Deletions cut 2 bases from V and 6 bases from J, with 10 bases between. The DNA of the CDR3 is TGTGCCATCAGTGAGAGGCAGGGGCATGGCTACACCTTC. This sequence encodes CAISERQGHGYTF.

The CDR3 nucleotides are TGTGCCAGCAGTGCCCACCCTGGGACAGGCGCTACCAACACTGAAGCTTTCTTT. This translates into CASSAHPGTGATNTEAFF. V gene TRBV6-4 combines with J gene TRBJ1-1, with 8 bases that match TRBD1. Germline lookup yields CDR1 MRHNA and CDR2 SNTAGT. The CDR3 runs 18 residues. Germline trimming cut 4 bases from V and 2 bases from J; bases unmatched to any gene: 15.

The chain joins TRBV9 to TRBJ1-2, with D maybe TRBD1 (6 bases). V was cut by 2 bases and J by 4 bases, with 18 bases left in between. The CDR3 has 16 amino acids. Germline CDR1 reads SGDLS; CDR2 reads YYNGEE. CDR3 sequence reads: CASSVQGHGGPYGYTF. For the CDR3, the DNA is TGTGCCAGCAGCGTCCAGGGGCACGGCGGCCCCTATGGCTACACCTTC.

This rearrangement joins TRBV15 to TRBJ2-7; 9 bases match TRBD1. J was trimmed by 4 bases and V by 1 base; bases with no gene match: 8. CDR3 length: 16 residues. CDR1 LNHNV and CDR2 YYDKDF come from the germline V gene (reference sequence). CDR3 in amino acids: CATSRVRTGVRYEQYF. In nucleotides, the CDR3 is TGTGCCACCAGCAGAGTTCGGACAGGGGTGCGATACGAGCAGTACTTC. Drawing the rest from reference TRBV15 and TRBJ2-7, the complete variable domain is DAMVIQNPRYQVTQFGKPVTLSCSQTLNHNVMYWYQQKSSQAPKLLFHYYDKDFNNEADTPDNFQSRRPNTSFCFLDIRSPGLGDTAMYLCATSRVRTGVRYEQYFGPGTRLTVT.

This chain links TRBV10-1 with TRBJ1-2; TRBD1 matches 7 bases. This CDR3 comprises 15 residues. Germline CDR1 reads WNHNN; CDR2 reads SYGVQD (reference sequence). Trimming at V came to 3 bases and at J to 0 bases, leaving 4 bases not matched to a gene. This CDR3 is CASSEQTGTNYGYTF. CDR3 coding DNA: TGCGCCAGCAGTGAACAGACAGGGACTAACTATGGCTACACCTTC.

The chain combines TRBV10-2 with TRBJ1-1, with D unresolved. The CDR3 spans 12 residues. Trimming pared 5 bases from V and 11 bases from J, leaving 15 bases between. Per germline, CDR1 WSHSY and CDR2 SAAADI. The CDR3 DNA is TGCGCCAGCAGTCTCAGACGGGGTGGGGCTTTCTTT. Translated: CASSLRRGGAFF.

This clone was recorded only once. One end of the junction fails to match germline, which may point to a read error. The rearrangement links TRBV20-1 to TRBJ1-2; TRBD1 is a possible D gene (5 bases). The CDR3 runs 11 residues. The V gene's germline CDR1 is DFQATT and CDR2 SNEGSKA (reference sequence). The CDR3 loop reads CSALRSRTRRF. Written as DNA, the CDR3 is TGCAGTGCACTGAGGTCGAGGACACGACGATTC.

The chain uses TRBV11-2 and TRBJ1-1; 7 positions match TRBD1. With V trimmed by 5 bases and J by 4 bases, 19 bases remained unmatched. The CDR3 is 18 residues long. Per germline, CDR1 SGHAT and CDR2 FQNNGV. CDR3 in amino acids: CASSPTAVEGAGFTEAFF. CDR3 DNA: TGTGCCAGCAGCCCAACGGCCGTCGAGGGGGCAGGATTCACTGAAGCTTTCTTT.

The rearrangement links TRBV5-5 to TRBJ2-2; 7 bases are shared with TRBD2. Looked up from germline, CDR1 is SGHKS and CDR2 is YYEKEE (reference sequence). The CDR3 runs 18 residues. V lost 1 base, J lost 3 bases, and 12 bases stayed unmatched. The chain's CDR3 is CASSLYGRPGLHTGELFF. CDR3 DNA: TGTGCCAGCAGCTTGTACGGCAGACCGGGACTACACACCGGGGAGCTGTTTTTT.